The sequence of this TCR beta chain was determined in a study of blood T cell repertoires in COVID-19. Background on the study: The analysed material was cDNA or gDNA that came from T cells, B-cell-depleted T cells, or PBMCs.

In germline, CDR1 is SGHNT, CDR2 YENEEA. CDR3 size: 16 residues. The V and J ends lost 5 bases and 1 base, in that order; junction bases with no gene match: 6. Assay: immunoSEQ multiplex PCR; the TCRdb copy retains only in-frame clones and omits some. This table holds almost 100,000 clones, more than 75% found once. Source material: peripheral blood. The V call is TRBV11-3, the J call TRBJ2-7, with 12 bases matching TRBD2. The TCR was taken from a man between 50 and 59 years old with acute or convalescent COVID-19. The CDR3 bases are TGTGCCAGCAGCCGGACTAGCGGGACCGTTTCCTACGAGCAGTACTTC. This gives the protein CASSRTSGTVSYEQYF.